These T cell receptor beta chains were read from a single sample in a study of shared clonotypes between healthy human individuals. Generated by immunoSEQ multiplex PCR, the TCRdb table keeps only in-frame clones and is missing some. This table holds approximately 2,000,000 clones, under 95% found once. Sequenced: naive CD4+ T cells from PBMCs. The receptors originated from a young man in good health. Some clones in this sample may be carry-over from other donors' samples. CDR3s include the opening cysteine and the closing phenylalanine or tryptophan. D genes are given only for firm matches. Size tells how often a clone was seen (once, few, many) or the class of an expanded clone, and some rows leave it out.

TRBV20-1	-	TRBJ2-3	-	11	CSASEEDTQYF	TGCAGTGCTAGCGAGGAAGATACGCAGTATTTT
TRBV12-5	-	TRBJ2-2	-	11	CASGLSGELFF	TGTGCTAGTGGTTTGTCCGGGGAGCTGTTTTTT
TRBV28	-	TRBJ1-3	-	17	CASSPRQLSSSGNTIYF	TGTGCCAGCAGTCCCCGACAGTTAAGCAGCTCTGGAAACACCATATATTTT
TRBV25-1	-	TRBJ2-1	once	15	CASSAPWGERNEQFF	TGTGCCAGCAGTGCCCCGTGGGGGGAAAGAAATGAGCAGTTCTTC
TRBV30	TRBD2	TRBJ2-1	-	16	CAWAGGPSTSYNEQFF	TGTGCCTGGGCGGGAGGCCCATCCACCTCCTACAATGAGCAGTTCTTC
TRBV29-1	-	TRBJ1-1	-	14	CSVVLFPGNTEAFF	TGCAGCGTTGTTCTCTTTCCGGGGAACACTGAAGCTTTCTTT
TRBV28	TRBD2	TRBJ2-3	once	14	CASSRAGTTDTQYF	TGTGCCAGCAGTCGAGCGGGAACCACAGATACGCAGTATTTT
TRBV28	-	TRBJ1-5	few	13	CASKGTRNQPQHF	TGTGCCAGCAAGGGGACAAGGAATCAGCCCCAGCATTTT
TRBV18	-	TRBJ1-1	-	15	CASSPGRQLNTEAFF	TGTGCCAGCTCACCAGGCCGGCAGTTGAACACTGAAGCTTTCTTT
TRBV7-8	TRBD1	TRBJ1-4	-	15	CASSSPGTADEKLFF	TGTGCCAGCAGCAGTCCCGGGACAGCCGATGAAAAACTGTTTTTT
TRBV6-4	TRBD2	TRBJ2-1	-	13	CASSGGSYNEQFF	TGTGCCAGCAGTGGCGGGAGCTACAATGAGCAGTTCTTC
TRBV29-1	-	TRBJ2-2	-	14	CSVFIQSNTGELFF	TGCAGCGTTTTTATACAGTCGAACACCGGGGAGCTGTTTTTT
TRBV29-1	TRBD1	TRBJ2-3	-	14	CSVFETGQFDTQYF	TGCAGCGTTTTTGAGACAGGGCAATTTGATACGCAGTATTTT
TRBV27	-	TRBJ1-1	-	14	CASSPLTWDAEAFF	TGTGCCAGCAGTCCCCTGACCTGGGACGCTGAAGCTTTCTTT
TRBV28	TRBD2	TRBJ2-3	-	16	CASSQAGRPSTDTQYF	TGTGCCAGCAGCCAAGCGGGGCGCCCTAGCACAGATACGCAGTATTTT
TRBV15	-	TRBJ1-5	few	15	CATSRDGRGGQPQHF	TGTGCCACCAGCAGAGATGGACGGGGGGGTCAGCCCCAGCATTTT
TRBV5-4	-	TRBJ2-5	once	16	CASSRPVGDSQETQYF	TGTGCCAGCAGTCGCCCCGTCGGGGACTCACAAGAGACCCAGTACTTC
TRBV6-1	-	TRBJ1-5	once	14	CASSERAGGQPQHF	TGTGCCAGCAGTGAACGCGCCGGGGGACAGCCCCAGCATTTT
TRBV30	-	TRBJ2-1	-	13	CAWSIGGASEQFF	TGTGCCTGGAGTATAGGGGGGGCTTCTGAGCAGTTCTTC
TRBV28	-	TRBJ1-1	few	12	CASSRPNTEAFF	TGTGCCAGCAGTAGACCGAACACTGAAGCTTTCTTT
TRBV5-1	TRBD2	TRBJ2-7	-	15	CASSPRTASGYEQYF	TGCGCCAGCAGCCCTCGGACGGCTAGCGGCTACGAGCAGTACTTC
TRBV4-2	-	TRBJ1-2	-	16	CASSQGPAGPYYGYTF	TGTGCCAGCAGCCAAGGTCCGGCAGGGCCCTACTATGGCTACACCTTC
TRBV2	TRBD1	TRBJ2-7	-	14	CASSTGTGGYEQYF	TGTGCCAGCAGTACCGGGACAGGGGGCTACGAGCAGTACTTC
TRBV5-3	-	TRBJ1-5	-	15	CARSYGTGRGQPQHF	TGTGCCAGAAGCTACGGGACGGGTCGGGGACAGCCCCAGCATTTT
TRBV5-5	-	TRBJ2-2	-	16	CASSLVRGVNTGELFF	TGTGCCAGCAGCTTGGTTCGCGGGGTGAACACCGGGGAGCTGTTTTTT
TRBV5-1	-	TRBJ1-2	-	17	CASSLRGDGALSYGYTF	TGCGCCAGCAGCTTGAGGGGAGACGGAGCCCTCTCCTATGGCTACACCTTC
TRBV7-9	-	TRBJ1-1	-	14	CASSLASWHTEAFF	TGTGCCAGCAGCTTAGCCTCGTGGCACACTGAAGCTTTCTTT
TRBV27	-	TRBJ2-3	-	13	CASSPRRTDTQYF	TGTGCCAGCAGTCCCCGCCGCACAGATACGCAGTATTTT
TRBV6-5	TRBD2	TRBJ2-7	-	15	CASGSRASGRYEQYF	TGTGCCAGCGGGTCGAGGGCTAGCGGCCGCTACGAGCAGTACTTC
TRBV6-5	-	TRBJ2-7	-	13	CATLGERSYEQYF	TGTGCCACCCTTGGAGAGCGCTCCTACGAGCAGTACTTC
TRBV7-9	-	TRBJ2-6	-	18	CASSLWGDSSSGANVLTF	TGTGCCAGCAGCTTATGGGGGGACTCTTCTTCTGGGGCCAACGTCCTGACTTTC
TRBV5-1	-	TRBJ2-4	-	13	CASMGETKNIQYF	TGCGCCAGCATGGGGGAGACCAAAAACATTCAGTACTTC
TRBV5-1	-	TRBJ2-1	-	15	CASSLVQGAGNEQFF	TGCGCCAGCAGCTTGGTGCAGGGTGCAGGGAATGAGCAGTTCTTC
TRBV5-8	-	TRBJ1-2	-	14	CASSLGRAFYGYTF	TGTGCCAGCAGCTTGGGAAGGGCCTTTTATGGCTACACCTTC
TRBV2	TRBD1	TRBJ2-1	-	15	CASSPGQGDIGEQFF	TGTGCCAGCAGCCCCGGACAGGGCGATATCGGTGAGCAGTTCTTC
TRBV27	-	TRBJ1-2	-	18	CASSPSGGLSLINYGYTF	TGTGCCAGCAGTCCCTCGGGCGGCCTCTCCCTTATTAACTATGGCTACACCTTC
TRBV5-1	-	TRBJ1-1	once	13	CASSSTGHTEAFF	TGCGCCAGCAGCTCTACAGGGCACACTGAAGCTTTCTTT
TRBV13	-	TRBJ2-7	-	13	CASSYDSVHEQYF	TGTGCCAGCAGTTACGACAGCGTCCACGAGCAGTACTTC
TRBV6-1	TRBD1	TRBJ2-7	-	13	CASRRQGAYEQYF	TGTGCCAGCCGTCGACAGGGGGCGTACGAGCAGTACTTC
TRBV29-1	-	TRBJ2-3	-	15	CSVLLDRASTDTQYF	TGCAGCGTTCTCCTGGATAGGGCTAGCACAGATACGCAGTATTTT
TRBV27	TRBD2	TRBJ2-1	-	15	CASSSLAGAYNEQFF	TGTGCCAGCAGTTCTCTAGCGGGAGCCTACAATGAGCAGTTCTTC
TRBV5-1	TRBD1	TRBJ2-7	once	16	CASSVTGTGDGYEQYF	TGCGCCAGCAGCGTTACCGGGACAGGGGACGGCTACGAGCAGTACTTC
TRBV6-1	-	TRBJ2-1	-	12	CASTVQGNEQFF	TGTGCCAGCACTGTACAGGGCAATGAGCAGTTCTTC
TRBV27	-	TRBJ1-6	-	16	CASRSNRVSYNSPLHF	TGTGCCAGCAGATCTAACAGGGTCTCCTATAATTCACCCCTCCACTTT
TRBV19	TRBD1	TRBJ1-4	-	17	CASSSSGTGLLGEKLFF	TGTGCCAGTAGTAGCTCCGGGACAGGTCTTTTGGGTGAAAAACTGTTTTTT
TRBV5-1	-	TRBJ2-3	-	15	CASSITSPVTDTQYF	TGCGCCAGCAGCATAACTAGTCCCGTCACAGATACGCAGTATTTT
TRBV15	-	TRBJ2-1	-	16	CATSRRNGRGYNEQFF	TGTGCCACCAGCAGAAGAAACGGGAGAGGCTACAATGAGCAGTTCTTC
TRBV6-1	-	TRBJ1-1	-	15	CASSEYAAMNTEAFF	TGTGCCAGCAGTGAATACGCAGCCATGAACACTGAAGCTTTCTTT
TRBV5-1	-	TRBJ1-1	-	12	CASTREGTEAFF	TGCGCCAGCACCCGGGAGGGCACTGAAGCTTTCTTT
TRBV7-8	TRBD1	TRBJ2-2	-	17	CASSLASGTGNTGELFF	TGTGCCAGCAGCCTCGCCTCCGGGACAGGGAACACCGGGGAGCTGTTTTTT
TRBV7-2	-	TRBJ1-3	-	16	CASSSRQQFSGNTIYF	TGTGCCAGCAGCAGCCGCCAGCAATTCTCTGGAAACACCATATATTTT
TRBV28	TRBD1	TRBJ1-2	-	14	CASSFQGGNYGYTF	TGTGCCAGCAGTTTCCAGGGGGGGAACTATGGCTACACCTTC
TRBV6-5	TRBD2	TRBJ2-7	once	15	CASRPGSAGAGEQYF	TGTGCCAGCAGGCCCGGTTCAGCGGGAGCTGGCGAGCAGTACTTC